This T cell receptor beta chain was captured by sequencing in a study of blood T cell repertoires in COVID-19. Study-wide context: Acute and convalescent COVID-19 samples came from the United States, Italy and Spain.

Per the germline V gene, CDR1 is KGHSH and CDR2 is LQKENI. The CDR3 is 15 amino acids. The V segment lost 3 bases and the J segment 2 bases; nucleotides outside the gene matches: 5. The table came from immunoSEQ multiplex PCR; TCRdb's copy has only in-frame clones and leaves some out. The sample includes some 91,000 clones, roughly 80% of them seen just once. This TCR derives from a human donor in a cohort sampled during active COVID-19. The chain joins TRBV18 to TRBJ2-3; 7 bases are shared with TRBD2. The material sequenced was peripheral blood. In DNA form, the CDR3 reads TGTGCCAGCTCACCTGCGGCGGGAGACACAGATACGCAGTATTTT. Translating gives CASSPAAGDTDTQYF.